This is a list of T cell receptor beta chains from one sample in a study of blood T cell repertoires in COVID-19. TCRdb's table, derived via immunoSEQ multiplex PCR, lists solely in-frame clones and lacks some. Of some 200,000 clones in the sample, 80% to 90% were seen once. The sequenced sample consisted of PBMCs or T cells enriched from blood (not recorded which). The source of these receptors is a man between 18 and 29 years old with acute COVID-19. Both conserved end residues are part of each CDR3. The order of the fields is V gene, J gene, D gene, clone size, CDR3 protein. A D gene is named only where the DNA matches it firmly. Clone size appears in some rows only: once, few, many, or a class for an expanded clone.

>TRBV12-3/TRBV12-4|TRBJ2-4|TRBD1|.
CASSPGTGPIF
>TRBV2|TRBJ2-1|TRBD2|.
CAARERETAYNEQFF
>TRBV5-1|TRBJ1-2|.|.
CASSLYGGTDGYTF
>TRBV28|TRBJ2-2|TRBD2|.
CASSLPTAGGPRTGELFF
>TRBV27|TRBJ1-6|TRBD1|.
CASSLLGQGSSPLHF
>TRBV5-4|TRBJ2-7|.|few
CASSGEVLYEQYF
>TRBV3-1/TRBV3-2|TRBJ2-1|.|.
CASSQSRGGSYNEQFF
>TRBV20-1|TRBJ2-1|TRBD2|.
CSASFAGGYNEQFF
>TRBV7-3|TRBJ1-6|.|.
CASSLTDSNSPLHF
>TRBV6-2/TRBV6-3|TRBJ2-5|TRBD1|.
CASSTPGTANQETQYF
>TRBV11-2|TRBJ1-6|.|.
CASSPRQNYNSPLHF
>TRBV5-4|TRBJ2-2|TRBD2|.
CASSRGLGEGTGELFF
>TRBV27|TRBJ2-3|TRBD2|.
CASAGSGTGTDTQYF
>TRBV19|TRBJ1-5|TRBD1|.
CASSPGQTRGNQPQHF
>TRBV10-3|TRBJ1-5|.|once
CAISDKQGHSNQPQHF
>TRBV7-2|TRBJ2-5|.|.
CASSLGRGSIQETQYF
>TRBV13|TRBJ1-2|.|.
CASSLGADYGYTF
>TRBV28|TRBJ1-5|TRBD1|.
CASSIRDSLAQPQHF
>TRBV5-1|TRBJ1-1|.|.
CASSLTFQTEAFF
>TRBV7-2|TRBJ2-1|.|.
CASSLVSGFINEQFF
>TRBV28|TRBJ1-2|.|.
CASGRTYGYTF
>TRBV11-3|TRBJ2-3|TRBD2|.
CASSLASATSGRLSDTQYF
>TRBV5-5|TRBJ1-3|.|once
CASRATGSSGNTIYF
>TRBV27|TRBJ2-5|.|.
CASSLWGGGGVETQYF
>TRBV19|TRBJ1-1|.|.
CASSNQGGEAFF
>TRBV5-1|TRBJ2-1|TRBD2|once
CASSLDTVSGKRYNEQFF
>TRBV4-1|TRBJ2-1|.|.
CASSQLAALSYNEQFF
>TRBV25-1|TRBJ2-1|TRBD1|.
CASSGQGTSEQFF
>TRBV27|TRBJ2-5|TRBD2|.
CASSRPGASGRAETQYF
>TRBV19|TRBJ2-7|TRBD1|few
CAGEGTGHSSEQYF
>TRBV7-2|TRBJ1-2|.|.
CASSLSDRFKPTNYGYTF
>TRBV5-1|TRBJ1-1|.|.
CASSLAGEVTEAFF